This T cell receptor beta chain was sequenced in a study of cytomegalovirus exposure and HLA in healthy donors. PCR used 60 Vbeta primers and 13 Jbeta primers. The table came from immunoSEQ multiplex PCR; TCRdb's copy has only in-frame clones and leaves some out. The sample comprises around 140,000 clones, 78% of which are singletons, and 2% to 2.5% rests with the top ten. Germline assignment: CDR1 MNHEY and CDR2 SVGAGI. Losses at the gene ends were 5 bases for V and 4 bases for J; bases not matched to a gene: 7. The CDR3 has 14 amino acids. This clone has more than one count but fewer than ten. The antigen remains undetermined. All donors participated as healthy donors of bone marrow. Study-wide findings and caveats: Sequencing likely produced, as an artifact, a cluster of highly shared sequence variants. Researchers reported that a few CMV-associated chains were confirmed in vitro as CMV antigen-specific. The study carried out a later analysis of TCR beta sequences. It associated approximately 17,000 of them with specific HLA alleles at a false discovery rate of 0.05.

V is TRBV6-5 and J is TRBJ1-2, with 7 bases fitting TRBD1. The sample taken for sequencing was PBMCs. This sequence originates from a woman younger than 30 in good health and CMV-seropositive. CDR3 sequence (DNA): TGTGCCAGCAGTCAAGCGGACAGGATCTATGGCTACACCTTC. Its protein is CASSQADRIYGYTF.